This paragraph covers one T cell receptor (beta chain) sequence. Its antigen is still unknown. Clones were read by immunoSEQ multiplex PCR, and TCRdb kept only the in-frame ones, dropping some. The sample yields some 75,000 clones, 70% to 90% seen once. The data were taken from a study of OX40 agonist ivuxolimab in advanced cancers. Overall study: Ivuxolimab, an agonist antibody against OX40 (CD134), was given to patients. General study findings and limits: Certain nonresponding patients likewise had low normalized T-cell clonal expansion.

J lost 9 bases, V lost 5 bases, and 7 bases had no gene match. Germline values: CDR1 LNHDA, CDR2 SQIVND (reference sequence). This CDR3 region has 14 residues. The origin of this receptor is an adult with an advanced solid tumor such as melanoma, head and neck, liver or kidney cancer. The genes are TRBV19 and TRBJ1-2, with TRBD1 matching 12 bases. Sequenced material: CD4+ or CD8+ T cells sorted from blood, taken in a trial of the OX40 agonist ivuxolimab. The CDR3 nucleotides are TGTGCCAGTAGTTCGGGACAGGGGGCTTTTCGCTACACCTTC. Translation gives CASSSGQGAFRYTF.